This entry describes one TCR beta chain. Stated treatment: preoperative locoregional IRX-2 cytokine immunotherapy. Patients received preoperative, locoregional IRX-2 cytokine immunotherapy in a phase Ib study. The record originates from a study of preoperative IRX-2 immunotherapy in early breast cancer. Here immunoSEQ multiplex PCR was the method, and the copy in TCRdb shows in-frame clones only, minus some. The table has 32,000 or so clones, around 83% seen once. The specimen was lymph node tissue, collected from a patient treated with IRX-2 immunotherapy. The source is a human donor with breast cancer.

Here the CDR3 reads CASSQGRGLAEAFF. The CDR3 region has the DNA TGTGCCAGCAGCCAAGGTCGGGGACTAGCTGAAGCTTTCTTT. This chain links TRBV14 with TRBJ1-1, with TRBD1 as a possible D gene (5 bases). V was clipped by 1 base and J by 6 bases, with 12 bases between them. CDR3 size: 14 residues. Germline V gene sequence: CDR1 SGHDN, CDR2 FVKESK.